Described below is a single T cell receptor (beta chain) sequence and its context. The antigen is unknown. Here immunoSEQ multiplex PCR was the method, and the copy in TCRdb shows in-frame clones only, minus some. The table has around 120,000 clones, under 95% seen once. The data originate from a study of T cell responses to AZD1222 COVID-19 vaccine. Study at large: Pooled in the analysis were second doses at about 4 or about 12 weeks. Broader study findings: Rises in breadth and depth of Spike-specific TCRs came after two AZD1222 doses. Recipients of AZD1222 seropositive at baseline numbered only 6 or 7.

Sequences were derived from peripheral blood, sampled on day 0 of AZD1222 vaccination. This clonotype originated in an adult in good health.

The DNA for the CDR3 is TGTGCCAGCAGCCAAGAGGTGCCAGGGGCAAACTATAATTCACCCCTCCACTTT. Its translation is CASSQEVPGANYNSPLHF. The chain combines TRBV14 with TRBJ1-6, with a tentative D call TRBD1 (6 bases). V lost 0 bases to trimming and J lost 3 bases, with 15 bases between them. CDR1 SGHDN and CDR2 FVKESK come from the germline V gene. CDR3 length: 18 amino acids.